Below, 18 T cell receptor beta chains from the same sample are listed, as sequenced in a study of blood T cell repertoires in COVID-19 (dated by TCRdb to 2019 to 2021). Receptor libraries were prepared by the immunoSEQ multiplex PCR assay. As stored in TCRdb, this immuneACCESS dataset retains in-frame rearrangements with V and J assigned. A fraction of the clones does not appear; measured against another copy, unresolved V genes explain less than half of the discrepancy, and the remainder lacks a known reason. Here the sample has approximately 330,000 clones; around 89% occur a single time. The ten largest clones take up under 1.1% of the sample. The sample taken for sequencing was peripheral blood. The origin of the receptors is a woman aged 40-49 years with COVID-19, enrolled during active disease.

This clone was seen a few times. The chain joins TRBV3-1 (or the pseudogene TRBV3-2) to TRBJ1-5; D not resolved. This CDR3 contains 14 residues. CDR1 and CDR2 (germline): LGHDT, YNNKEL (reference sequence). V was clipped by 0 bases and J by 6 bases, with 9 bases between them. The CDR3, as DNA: TGTGCCAGCAGCCAAGATCGGGTGGCTCAGCCCCAGCATTTT. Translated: CASSQDRVAQPQHF.

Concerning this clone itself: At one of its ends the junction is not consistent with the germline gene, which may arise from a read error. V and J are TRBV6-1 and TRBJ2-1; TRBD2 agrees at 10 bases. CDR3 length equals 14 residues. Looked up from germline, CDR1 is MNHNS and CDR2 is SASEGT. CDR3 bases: TGTGCCAGCAGGGAAGGACTAGCGGCCAATGAGCAGTTCTTC. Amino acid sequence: CASREGLAANEQFF.

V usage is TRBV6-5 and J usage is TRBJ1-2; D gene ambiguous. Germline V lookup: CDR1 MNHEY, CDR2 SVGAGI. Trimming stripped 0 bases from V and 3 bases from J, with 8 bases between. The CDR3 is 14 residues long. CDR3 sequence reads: CASSYSDNHYGYTF. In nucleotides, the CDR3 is TGTGCCAGCAGTTACTCTGACAACCACTATGGCTACACCTTC.

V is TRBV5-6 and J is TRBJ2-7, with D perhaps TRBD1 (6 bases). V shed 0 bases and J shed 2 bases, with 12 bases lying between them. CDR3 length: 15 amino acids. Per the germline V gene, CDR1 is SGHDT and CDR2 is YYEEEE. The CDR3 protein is CASSLGAGVPYEQYF. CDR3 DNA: TGTGCCAGCAGCTTGGGGGCAGGGGTACCCTACGAGCAGTACTTC. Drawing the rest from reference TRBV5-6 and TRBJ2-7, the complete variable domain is DAGVTQSPTHLIKTRGQQVTLRCSPKSGHDTVSWYQQALGQGPQFIFQYYEEEERQRGNFPDRFSGHQFPNYSSELNVNALLLGDSALYLCASSLGAGVPYEQYFGPGTRLTVT.

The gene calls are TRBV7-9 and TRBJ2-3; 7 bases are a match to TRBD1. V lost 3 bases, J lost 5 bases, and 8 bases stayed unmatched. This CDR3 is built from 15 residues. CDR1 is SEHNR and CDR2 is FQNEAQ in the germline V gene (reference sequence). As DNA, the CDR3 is TGTGCCAGCAGCTTTCGAACAGGGGATATAGATACGCAGTATTTT. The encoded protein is CASSFRTGDIDTQYF.

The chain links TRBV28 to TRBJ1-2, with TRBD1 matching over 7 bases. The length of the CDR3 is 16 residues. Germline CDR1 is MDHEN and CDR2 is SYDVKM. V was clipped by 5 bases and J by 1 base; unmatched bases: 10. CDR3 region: CASSTLGQALNYGYTF. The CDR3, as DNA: TGTGCCAGCAGTACCCTCGGACAGGCACTTAACTATGGCTACACCTTC.

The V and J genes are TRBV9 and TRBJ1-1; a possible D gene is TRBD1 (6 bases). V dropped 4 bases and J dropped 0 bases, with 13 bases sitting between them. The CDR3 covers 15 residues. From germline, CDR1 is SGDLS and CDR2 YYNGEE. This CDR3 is CASSPQDRMNTEAFF. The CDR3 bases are TGTGCCAGCAGCCCCCAGGACAGAATGAACACTGAAGCTTTCTTT.

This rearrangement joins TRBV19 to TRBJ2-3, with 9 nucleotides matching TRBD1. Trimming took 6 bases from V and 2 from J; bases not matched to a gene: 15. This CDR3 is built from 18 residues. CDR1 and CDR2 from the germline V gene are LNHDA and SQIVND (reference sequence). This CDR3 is CASSLGHLRDRVTDTQYF. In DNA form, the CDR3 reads TGTGCCAGTAGCCTTGGCCACCTCCGGGACAGGGTCACAGATACGCAGTATTTT.

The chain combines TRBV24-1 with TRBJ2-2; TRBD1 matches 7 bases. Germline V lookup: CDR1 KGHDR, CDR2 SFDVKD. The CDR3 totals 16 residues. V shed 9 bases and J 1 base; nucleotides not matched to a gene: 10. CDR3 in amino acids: CATSEQGSLNTGELFF. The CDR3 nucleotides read TGTGCCACCTCGGAACAGGGGTCTCTGAACACCGGGGAGCTGTTTTTT.

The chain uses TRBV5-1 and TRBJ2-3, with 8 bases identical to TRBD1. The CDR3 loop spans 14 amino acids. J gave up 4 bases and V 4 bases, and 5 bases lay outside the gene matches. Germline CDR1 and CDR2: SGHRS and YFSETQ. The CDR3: CASSPTGAPDTQYF. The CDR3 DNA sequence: TGCGCCAGCAGCCCGACAGGGGCGCCAGATACGCAGTATTTT.

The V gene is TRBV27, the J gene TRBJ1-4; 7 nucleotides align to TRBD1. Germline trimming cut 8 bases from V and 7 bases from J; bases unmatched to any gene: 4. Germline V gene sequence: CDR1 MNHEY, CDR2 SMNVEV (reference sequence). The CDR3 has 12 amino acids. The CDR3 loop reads CASGRQGEKLFF. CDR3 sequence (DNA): TGTGCCAGCGGGAGACAGGGTGAAAAACTGTTTTTT.

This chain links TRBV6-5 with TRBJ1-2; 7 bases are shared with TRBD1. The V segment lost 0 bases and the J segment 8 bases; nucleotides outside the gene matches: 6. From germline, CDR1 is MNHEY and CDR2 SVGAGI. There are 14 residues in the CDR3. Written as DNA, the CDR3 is TGTGCCAGCAGTTACTCGACGGGACAGCTGGGCTACACCTTC. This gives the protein CASSYSTGQLGYTF.

CDR3 DNA sequence: TGTGCCAGCAGTCTAAGGTCCGGAGCTAACAGGGGGCTGGGCTACACCTTC. Its translation: CASSLRSGANRGLGYTF. V is TRBV28 and J is TRBJ1-2, with TRBD1 identical over 9 bases. Germline V gene lookup returns CDR1 MDHEN and CDR2 SYDVKM. J was trimmed by 8 bases and V by 5 bases; bases with no gene match: 18. The CDR3 extends over 17 amino acids.

CDR3 amino acids: CASSITVEGGEQYF. CDR3 DNA: TGTGCCAGTAGTATAACAGTAGAAGGGGGCGAGCAGTACTTC. This chain uses TRBV19 with TRBJ2-7; D might be TRBD1 (6 bases). The V end lost 2 bases, the J end lost 6 bases, and 14 bases lay between the germline ends. CDR3 length: 14 residues. The V gene's germline CDR1 is LNHDA and CDR2 SQIVND (reference sequence).

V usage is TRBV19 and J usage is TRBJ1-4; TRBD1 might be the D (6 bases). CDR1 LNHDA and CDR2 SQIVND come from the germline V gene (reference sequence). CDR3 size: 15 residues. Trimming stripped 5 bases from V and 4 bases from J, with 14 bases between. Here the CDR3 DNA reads TGTGCCAGTAGTGCCTCAGGGGCCCATAATGAAAAACTGTTTTTT. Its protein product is CASSASGAHNEKLFF.

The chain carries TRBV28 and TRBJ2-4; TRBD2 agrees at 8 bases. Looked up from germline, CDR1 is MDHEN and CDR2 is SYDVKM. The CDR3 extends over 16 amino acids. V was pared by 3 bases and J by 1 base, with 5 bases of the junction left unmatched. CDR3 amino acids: CASSFPREGAKNIQYF. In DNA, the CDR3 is TGTGCCAGCAGTTTTCCCCGGGAGGGCGCCAAAAACATTCAGTACTTC.

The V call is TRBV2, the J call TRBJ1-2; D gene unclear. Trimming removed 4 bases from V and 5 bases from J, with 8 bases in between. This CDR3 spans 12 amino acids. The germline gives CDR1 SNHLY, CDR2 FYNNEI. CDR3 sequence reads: CASSVFGYGYTF. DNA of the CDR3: TGTGCCAGCAGTGTATTCGGGTATGGCTACACCTTC.

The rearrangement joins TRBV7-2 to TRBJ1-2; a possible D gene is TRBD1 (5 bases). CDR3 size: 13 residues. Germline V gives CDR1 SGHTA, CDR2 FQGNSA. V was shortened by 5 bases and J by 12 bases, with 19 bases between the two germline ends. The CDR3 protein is CASSPRLRGENTF. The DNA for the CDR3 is TGTGCCAGCAGCCCCCGACTCCGGGGGGAGAACACCTTC.